These 27 T cell receptor beta chains were sequenced from one sample in a study of blood T cell repertoires in COVID-19. TCRdb's copy holds only in-frame clones and misses some; the assay was immunoSEQ multiplex PCR. The data contain over 130,000 clones, roughly 85% of them singletons. Sequencing was done on a sample of peripheral blood. The origin of the receptors is a man between 50 and 59 years old with acute or convalescent COVID-19.

The genes are TRBV9 and TRBJ2-1; D is unresolved. Germline V gene sequence: CDR1 SGDLS, CDR2 YYNGEE. The CDR3 extends over 16 amino acids. V was cut by 0 bases and J by 0 bases, with 10 bases left in between. The CDR3 sequence is CASSVELLSSYNEQFF. In DNA, the CDR3 is TGTGCCAGCAGCGTAGAACTCCTAAGCTCCTACAATGAGCAGTTCTTC.

This chain joins TRBV18 and TRBJ1-2; 11 bases line up with TRBD1. Germline V gene sequence: CDR1 KGHSH, CDR2 LQKENI. The CDR3 contains 16 residues. The V gene end was trimmed by 0 bases and the J gene end by 5 bases; junction bases not matched to a gene: 5. For the CDR3, the DNA is TGTGCCAGCTCACCACCCGGGACAGGGGGGGTTTATGGCTACACCTTC. As protein: CASSPPGTGGVYGYTF.

The chain carries TRBV9 and TRBJ2-1; a weak D match, TRBD2 (6 bases). Germline loops: CDR1 SGDLS, CDR2 YYNGEE. Trimming cost V 3 bases and J 4 bases, with 14 bases left between them. The CDR3 totals 15 residues. CDR3 bases: TGTGCCAGCAGCGCGACTAGTTCCGTGTACAATGAGCAGTTCTTC. It encodes CASSATSSVYNEQFF.

V is TRBV18 and J is TRBJ1-6, with 12 bases lining up with TRBD1. V was pared by 5 bases and J by 8 bases, with 16 bases of the junction left unmatched. Germline V gene sequence: CDR1 KGHSH, CDR2 LQKENI. The CDR3 totals 19 residues. The CDR3 is CASSVRAPGQGATDSPLHF. The CDR3 DNA is TGTGCCAGCTCAGTTAGGGCACCGGGACAGGGGGCAACTGATTCACCCCTCCACTTT.

The rearrangement joins TRBV6-5 to TRBJ2-7; the match to TRBD1 covers 10 bases. This CDR3 is built from 14 residues. V lost 6 bases to trimming and J lost 4 bases; unmatched junction nucleotides: 6. Germline V gene lookup returns CDR1 MNHEY and CDR2 SVGAGI. The CDR3 nucleotides read TGTGCCAGCAGATCCGGGACAGGGGTATACGAGCAGTACTTC. Translated: CASRSGTGVYEQYF.

The genes are TRBV5-1 and TRBJ1-4; TRBD1 matches at 7 bases. Germline V lookup: CDR1 SGHRS, CDR2 YFSETQ. J lost 5 bases, V lost 5 bases, and 9 bases had no gene match. This CDR3 has 15 amino acids. The DNA for the CDR3 is TGCGCCAGCAGATTCGAGAGGGGGCCGAATGAAAAACTGTTTTTT. Amino acid sequence: CASRFERGPNEKLFF.

The V call is TRBV6-5, the J call TRBJ2-5, with D tentatively TRBD2 (5 bases). The CDR3 has 16 residues. V lost 0 bases and J 4 bases, leaving 15 bases between the germline ends. The germline V gene has CDR1 MNHEY and CDR2 SVGAGI. The chain's CDR3 is CASSYSFAVGRETQYF. The CDR3 DNA reads TGTGCCAGCAGTTACTCGTTTGCAGTAGGGAGAGAGACCCAGTACTTC.

This rearrangement joins TRBV6-5 to TRBJ2-7, with 9 bases identical to TRBD1. Germline loops: CDR1 MNHEY, CDR2 SVGAGI. The V gene end was trimmed by 6 bases and the J gene end by 1 base; junction bases not matched to a gene: 7. The CDR3 is 15 residues long. CDR3 region: CASSRTGGQSYEQYF. In nucleotides, the CDR3 is TGTGCCAGCAGCCGCACAGGGGGCCAGTCCTACGAGCAGTACTTC.

This chain's CDR3 is CASKFSGSDNNEQFF. CDR3 coding DNA: TGTGCCAGTAAATTTAGCGGGAGTGACAACAATGAGCAGTTCTTC. This sequence joins TRBV19 and TRBJ2-1, with 9 bases that match TRBD2. Germline CDR1 is LNHDA and CDR2 is SQIVND (reference sequence). Trimming cost V 7 bases and J 5 bases; bases outside gene matches: 9. CDR3 length: 15 amino acids.

This clone was detected only a few times. The gene calls are TRBV27 and TRBJ1-4, with a weak D call TRBD1 (5 bases). CDR1 MNHEY and CDR2 SMNVEV come from the germline V gene (reference sequence). CDR3 size: 15 residues. Trimming removed 2 bases at V and 5 bases at J, with 12 bases between. CDR3: CASSLRGGANEKLFF. The CDR3 nucleotides are TGTGCCAGCAGTTTAAGGGGAGGAGCAAATGAAAAACTGTTTTTT.

V is TRBV21-1 and J is TRBJ2-2; TRBD2, as called in the table, went unchecked against the DNA. TRBV21-1 is noted as a pseudogene. The CDR3 totals 18 residues. CDR3 loop: CASSLLGSGGLNTGELFF. CDR3 bases: TGTGCCAGCAGTTTATTAGGTAGCGGGGGCCTTAACACCGGGGAGCTGTTTTTT.

V gene TRBV5-1 combines with J gene TRBJ1-3; D is possibly TRBD1 (5 bases). The CDR3 length is 17 residues. Trimming took off 3 bases at V and 3 bases at J, with 19 bases between the two ends. From germline, CDR1 is SGHRS and CDR2 YFSETQ. The CDR3 bases are TGCGCCAGCAGCTGGGGCCCCCGGGCCTCCCGTGGAAACACCATATATTTT. This sequence encodes CASSWGPRASRGNTIYF.

This clone was recorded once. This chain uses TRBV6-1 with TRBJ2-5; possible D gene TRBD2, 5 bases. CDR1 is MNHNS and CDR2 is SASEGT in the germline V gene. The germline V and J ends were trimmed by 2 bases and 11 bases, with 12 bases remaining between them. The CDR3 consists of 12 residues. The DNA of the CDR3 is TGTGCCAGCAGTGAATACGGGAATTTGCAGTACTTC. Protein sequence: CASSEYGNLQYF.

This sequence joins TRBV25-1 and TRBJ2-2; D not resolved. The germline V gene has CDR1 MGHDK and CDR2 SYGVNS. The V and J ends lost 1 base and 2 bases respectively, with 11 bases between them. This CDR3 region has 16 residues. CDR3 amino acids: CASSEFVRSNTGELFF. The CDR3 bases are TGTGCCAGCAGTGAATTCGTTCGGAGTAACACCGGGGAGCTGTTTTTT.

The genes are TRBV5-1 and TRBJ2-7, with 8 positions matching TRBD1. The CDR3 loop spans 17 amino acids. The germline V gene has CDR1 SGHRS and CDR2 YFSETQ. The V and J ends lost 4 bases and 3 bases, in that order; junction bases with no gene match: 15. CDR3 sequence: CASSPAQRTGFNYEQYF. CDR3 coding DNA: TGCGCCAGCAGCCCAGCCCAAAGGACAGGGTTTAACTACGAGCAGTACTTC.

The chain combines TRBV18 with TRBJ2-7; maybe TRBD2 (5 bases). V was clipped by 5 bases and J by 3 bases, with 11 bases between them. The CDR3 is 13 amino acids. Germline V gene data show CDR1 as KGHSH and CDR2 as LQKENI. CDR3 amino acids: CASSGSSLYEQYF. The CDR3 coding sequence is TGTGCCAGCTCAGGGAGCAGTCTCTACGAGCAGTACTTC.

This chain uses TRBV10-3 with TRBJ2-2, with a possible D match to TRBD2 (5 bases). The germline V gene encodes CDR1 ENHRY and CDR2 SYGVKD. The CDR3 spans 14 residues. Between the trimmed V and J ends, which lost 3 bases and 5 bases, there was a span of 10 bases. The DNA for the CDR3 is TGTGCCATCAGTGATCCCCCGGGGACCGGGGAGCTGTTTTTT. Its translation: CAISDPPGTGELFF.

The chain recombines TRBV5-1 with TRBJ2-5; a possible D gene is TRBD1 (6 bases). Germline values: CDR1 SGHRS, CDR2 YFSETQ. The CDR3 extends over 15 amino acids. Trimming took 1 base from V and 5 from J, leaving 15 bases between them. CDR3: CASSLIGRGEETQYF. CDR3 nucleotide sequence: TGCGCCAGCAGCTTGATCGGCAGGGGCGAGGAGACCCAGTACTTC.

V usage is TRBV6-5 and J usage is TRBJ1-4; 8 bases agree with TRBD1. Germline V gene sequence: CDR1 MNHEY, CDR2 SVGAGI. The CDR3 is 15 amino acids. V shed 4 bases, J shed 8 bases, and the junction held 9 bases outside the gene matches. The CDR3 DNA sequence: TGTGCCAGCAGTTTGGGACAGGCTAAGGGGGAAAAACTGTTTTTT. Amino acid sequence: CASSLGQAKGEKLFF.

The V gene is TRBV7-9, the J gene TRBJ2-3; 8 nucleotides match TRBD1. Germline trimming cut 5 bases from V and 3 bases from J; bases unmatched to any gene: 19. The CDR3 covers 19 residues. Germline V gene data show CDR1 as SEHNR and CDR2 as FQNEAQ (reference sequence). Here the CDR3 reads CASSLNWGVWDRSTDTQYF. The DNA of the CDR3 is TGTGCCAGCAGCCTGAATTGGGGTGTTTGGGACAGGTCGACAGATACGCAGTATTTT. The variable domain in full, completed from reference TRBV7-9 and TRBJ2-3, reads DTGVSQNPRHKITKRGQNVTFRCDPISEHNRLYWYRQTLGQGPEFLTYFQNEAQLEKSRLLSDRFSAERPKGSFSTLEIQRTEQGDSAMYLCASSLNWGVWDRSTDTQYFGPGTRLTVL.

The CDR3 loop reads CASSWGQHNEKLFF. CDR3 sequence (DNA): TGCGCCAGCAGCTGGGGACAGCATAATGAAAAACTGTTTTTT. The J gene is TRBJ1-4, the V gene TRBV5-1; 7 nucleotides match TRBD1. Per germline, CDR1 SGHRS and CDR2 YFSETQ. Trimming took 3 bases from V and 4 from J; bases not matched to a gene: 3. This CDR3 is 14 amino acids long.

The V gene is TRBV7-9, the J gene TRBJ2-3; 7 positions agree with TRBD2. The CDR3 runs to 16 residues. The germline V gene encodes CDR1 SEHNR and CDR2 FQNEAQ (reference sequence). With 1 base clipped from V and 1 base from J, the junction kept 5 bases outside the gene matches. The CDR3 DNA reads as TGTGCCAGCAGCTTAGAGGGCGGGAGTGGCACAGATACGCAGTATTTT. Its translation: CASSLEGGSGTDTQYF. The variable domain in full, completed from reference TRBV7-9 and TRBJ2-3, reads DTGVSQNPRHKITKRGQNVTFRCDPISEHNRLYWYRQTLGQGPEFLTYFQNEAQLEKSRLLSDRFSAERPKGSFSTLEIQRTEQGDSAMYLCASSLEGGSGTDTQYFGPGTRLTVL.

This chain links TRBV19 with TRBJ1-1; D not certain. This CDR3 is 11 amino acids long. Germline V lookup: CDR1 LNHDA, CDR2 SQIVND (reference sequence). V was cut by 9 bases and J by 6 bases, with 11 bases left in between. CDR3 coding DNA: TGTGCCAGCTCCCGGGGAGCTGAAGCTTTCTTT. This gives the protein CASSRGAEAFF.

The chain links TRBV6-5 to TRBJ1-4, with 7 bases matching TRBD1. The CDR3 is 16 amino acids. Germline values: CDR1 MNHEY, CDR2 SVGAGI. J lost 1 base, V lost 4 bases, and 6 bases had no gene match. The CDR3 region has the DNA TGTGCCAGCAGTTTCGACAGGGCGGTAACTAATGAAAAACTGTTTTTT. It yields the protein CASSFDRAVTNEKLFF.

In its sample, this clone was seen once. This chain uses TRBV5-1 with TRBJ2-1; D might be TRBD2 (6 bases). Looked up from germline, CDR1 is SGHRS and CDR2 is YFSETQ. The germline V and J ends were trimmed by 4 bases and 4 bases, with 12 bases remaining between them. The length of the CDR3 is 14 residues. The CDR3 nucleotides are TGCGCCAGCAGCGTGGGGGACTCATACAATGAGCAGTTCTTC. It specifies CASSVGDSYNEQFF.

This rearrangement joins TRBV4-2 to TRBJ2-7; TRBD1 might be the D (5 bases). V was pared by 0 bases and J by 0 bases, with 12 bases between. Germline CDR1 and CDR2: LGHNA and YNFKEQ. This CDR3 has 16 residues. CDR3 bases: TGTGCCAGCAGCCAAGAAGCTGGGGCAGTCTCCTACGAGCAGTACTTC. As protein: CASSQEAGAVSYEQYF.

The chain has TRBV27 and TRBJ1-4; TRBD1 matches 10 bases. The CDR3 sequence is 15 residues long. V trimming: 3 bases; J trimming: 8 bases; junction bases outside the gene matches: 6. CDR1 is MNHEY, CDR2 SMNVEV, per germline (reference sequence). In nucleotides, the CDR3 is TGTGCCAGCAGTTTGGGGACAGGGGTCCGGGAAAAACTGTTTTTT. Its translation: CASSLGTGVREKLFF.